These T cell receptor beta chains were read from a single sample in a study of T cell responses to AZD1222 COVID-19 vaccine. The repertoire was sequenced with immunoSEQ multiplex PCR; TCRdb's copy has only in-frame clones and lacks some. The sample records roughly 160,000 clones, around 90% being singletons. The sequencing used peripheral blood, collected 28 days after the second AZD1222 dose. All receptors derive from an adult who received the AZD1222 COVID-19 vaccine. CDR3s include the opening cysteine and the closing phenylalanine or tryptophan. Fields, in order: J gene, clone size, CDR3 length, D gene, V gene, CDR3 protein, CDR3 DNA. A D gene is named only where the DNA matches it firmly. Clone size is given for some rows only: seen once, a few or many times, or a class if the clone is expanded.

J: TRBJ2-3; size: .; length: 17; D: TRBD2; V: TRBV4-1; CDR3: CASSQGRLAGGTDTQYF; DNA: TGCGCCAGCAGCCAAGGGCGACTAGCGGGAGGCACAGATACGCAGTATTTT
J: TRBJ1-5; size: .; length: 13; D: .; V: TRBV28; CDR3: CASRIRVNQPQHF; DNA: TGTGCCAGCAGGATCAGAGTCAATCAGCCCCAGCATTTT
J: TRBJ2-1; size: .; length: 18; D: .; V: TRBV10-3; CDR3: CAISDSDSRDFSYNEQFF; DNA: TGTGCCATCAGTGACTCCGATTCCCGGGACTTCTCCTACAATGAGCAGTTCTTC
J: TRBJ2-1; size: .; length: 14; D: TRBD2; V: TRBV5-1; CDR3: CASSSREPYNEQFF; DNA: TGCGCCAGCAGCTCGCGGGAGCCCTACAATGAGCAGTTCTTC
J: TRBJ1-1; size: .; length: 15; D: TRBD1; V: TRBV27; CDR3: CASRDDRGIGTEAFF; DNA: TGTGCCAGCAGGGACGACAGGGGGATAGGAACTGAAGCTTTCTTT
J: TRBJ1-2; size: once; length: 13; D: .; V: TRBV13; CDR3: CAIRDPYGNGYTF; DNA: TGTGCCATCCGGGACCCGTATGGAAATGGCTACACCTTC
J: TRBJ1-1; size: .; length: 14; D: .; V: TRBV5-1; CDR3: CASSQGTANTEAFF; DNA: TGCGCCAGCAGCCAGGGAACTGCGAACACTGAAGCTTTCTTT
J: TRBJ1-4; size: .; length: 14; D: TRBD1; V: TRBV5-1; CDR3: CASSQGTGGEKLFF; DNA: TGCGCCAGCAGCCAAGGGACAGGGGGTGAAAAACTGTTTTTT
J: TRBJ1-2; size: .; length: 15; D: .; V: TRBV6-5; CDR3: CASRPPPPRHHGYTF; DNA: TGTGCCAGCAGACCCCCCCCGCCCCGGCATCATGGCTACACCTTC
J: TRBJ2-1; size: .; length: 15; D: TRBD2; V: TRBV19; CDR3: CASSSSGKSYNEQFF; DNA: TGTGCCAGTAGTAGTAGCGGGAAGTCCTACAATGAGCAGTTCTTC
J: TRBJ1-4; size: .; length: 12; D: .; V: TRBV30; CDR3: CAWGGLDEKLFF; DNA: TGTGCCTGGGGGGGCCTAGATGAAAAACTGTTTTTT
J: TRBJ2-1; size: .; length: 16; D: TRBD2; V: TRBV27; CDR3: CASSLVAGGWYNEQFF; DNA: TGTGCCAGCAGTTTAGTTGCGGGGGGGTGGTACAATGAGCAGTTCTTC
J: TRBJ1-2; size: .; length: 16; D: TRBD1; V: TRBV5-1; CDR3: CASSLDLAGGNYGYTF; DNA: TGCGCCAGCAGCTTGGATTTGGCAGGGGGTAACTATGGCTACACCTTC
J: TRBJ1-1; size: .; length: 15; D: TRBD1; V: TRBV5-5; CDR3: CASSLRQGFNTEAFF; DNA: TGTGCCAGCAGCTTAAGACAGGGCTTTAACACTGAAGCTTTCTTT
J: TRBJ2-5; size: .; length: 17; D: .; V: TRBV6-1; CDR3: CASSGDMRSTDQETQYF; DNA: TGTGCCAGCAGTGGGGATATGCGGTCAACTGATCAAGAGACCCAGTACTTC
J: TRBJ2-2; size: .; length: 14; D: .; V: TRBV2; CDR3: CATPDSQNTGELFF; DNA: TGTGCCACCCCAGACAGTCAGAACACCGGGGAGCTGTTTTTT
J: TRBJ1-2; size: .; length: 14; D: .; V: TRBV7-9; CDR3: CASSLEIENYGYTF; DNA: TGTGCCAGCAGCTTAGAGATTGAAAACTATGGCTACACCTTC
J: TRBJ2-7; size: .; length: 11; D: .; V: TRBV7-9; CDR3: CASGDSYEQYF; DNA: TGTGCCAGCGGCGACTCCTACGAGCAGTACTTC
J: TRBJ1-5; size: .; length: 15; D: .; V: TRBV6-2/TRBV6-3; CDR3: CASSRDGGGNQPQHF; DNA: TGTGCCAGCAGCCGCGACGGAGGGGGCAATCAGCCCCAGCATTTT
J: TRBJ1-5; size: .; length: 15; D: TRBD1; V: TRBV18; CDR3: CASSFDRASNQPQHF; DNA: TGTGCCAGCTCCTTCGACAGGGCTAGCAATCAGCCCCAGCATTTT